This T cell receptor (beta chain) was captured by sequencing in a study of T cell clonality in common variable immunodeficiency. No CVID subject was ill or on immunomodulatory drugs when sampled. The V gene's germline CDR1 is SQVTM and CDR2 ANQGSEA. The CDR3 covers 15 residues. Trimming took 2 bases from V and 4 from J; bases not matched to a gene: 10. Libraries were prepared by immunoSEQ multiplex PCR; TCRdb keeps only in-frame clonotypes and omits some of them. There are 20,000 to 30,000 clones in the sample, none observed a single time. Broader study findings: Common variable immunodeficiency TCR beta sequences reportedly had fewer deletions and N-nucleotide insertions.

This clone was seen only a few times. Antigen unknown. The CDR3 is cut off 3 residues early in the read; its end comes from the germline J gene. The receptor comes from a human donor with common variable immunodeficiency. V is TRBV29-1 and J is TRBJ1-2; 7 positions match TRBD1. The sample comprised peripheral blood mononuclear cells. The CDR3 spells CSVEIQGRGSYGYTF. The CDR3 DNA, read in part, is TGCAGCGTTGAAATACAGGGGCGAGGAAGCTATGGC.